The clone carrying this TCR beta chain was seen repeatedly, ten times or more. The antigen is undetermined. Possible read error: a much larger clone is one base away. The data stem from a study of T-cell reconstitution after alpha-beta-depleted transplantation in children. V was clipped by 3 bases and J by 2 bases, with 9 bases between them. There are 14 residues in the CDR3. Study-level results: T-cell counts and diversity at one year post-transplant came mainly from newly produced T cells. Some patients showed high day-60 TCRbeta diversity, which derived from surviving recipient T cells and thymic progenitors. Where alpha-beta T cells came from about two months after transplant was reportedly several hundred expanded graft clones.

TCRbeta library construction was performed incorporating unique molecular identifiers. TCRdb reanalysed the PCR reads using MiXCR and keeps one entry per CDR3 protein. The sample lists some 180,000 distinct CDR3 sequences, 6.6% occurring once. The V call is TRBV12-3 or TRBV12-4, the J call TRBJ2-3; D is unclear. The sequence came from a boy aged 2 to 9 with acute lymphoblastic leukemia, due to receive a stem cell transplant. Source: PBMCs, taken before TCRalphabeta/CD19-depleted stem cell transplant. CDR3 amino acids: CASSFPTNTDTQYF. The CDR3 region has the DNA TGTGCCAGCAGTTTCCCCACCAACACAGATACGCAGTATTTT.